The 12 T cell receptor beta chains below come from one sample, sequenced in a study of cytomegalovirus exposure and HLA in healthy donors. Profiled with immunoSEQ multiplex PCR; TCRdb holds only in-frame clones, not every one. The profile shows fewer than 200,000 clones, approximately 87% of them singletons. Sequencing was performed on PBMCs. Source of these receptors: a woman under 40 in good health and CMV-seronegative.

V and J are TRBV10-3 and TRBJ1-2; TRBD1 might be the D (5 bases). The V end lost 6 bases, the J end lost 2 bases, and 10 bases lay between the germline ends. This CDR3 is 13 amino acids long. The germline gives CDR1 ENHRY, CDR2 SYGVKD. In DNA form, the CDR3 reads TGTGCCATCAGGGGGGAGGTAAACTATGGCTACACCTTC. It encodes CAIRGEVNYGYTF.

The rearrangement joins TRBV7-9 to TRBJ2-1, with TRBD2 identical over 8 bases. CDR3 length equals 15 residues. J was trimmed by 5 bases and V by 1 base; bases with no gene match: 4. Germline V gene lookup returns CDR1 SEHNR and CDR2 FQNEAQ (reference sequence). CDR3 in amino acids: CASSLVGGGNNEQFF. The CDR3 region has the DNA TGTGCCAGCAGCTTAGTCGGCGGGGGGAACAATGAGCAGTTCTTC.

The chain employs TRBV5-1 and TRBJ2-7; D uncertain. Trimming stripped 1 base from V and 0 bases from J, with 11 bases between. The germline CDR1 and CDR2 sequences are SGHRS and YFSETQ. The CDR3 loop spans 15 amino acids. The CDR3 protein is CASSLSSLRSYEQYF. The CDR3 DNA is TGCGCCAGCAGCTTGAGCTCTTTACGCTCCTACGAGCAGTACTTC. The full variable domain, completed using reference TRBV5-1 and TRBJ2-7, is KAGVTQTPRYLIKTRGQQVTLSCSPISGHRSVSWYQQTPGQGLQFLFEYFSETQRNKGNFPGRFSGRQFSNSRSEMNVSTLELGDSALYLCASSLSSLRSYEQYFGPGTRLTVT.

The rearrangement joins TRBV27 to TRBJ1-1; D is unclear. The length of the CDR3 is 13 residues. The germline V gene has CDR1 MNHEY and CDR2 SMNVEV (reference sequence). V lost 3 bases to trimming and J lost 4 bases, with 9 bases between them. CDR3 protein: CASSFSWSTEAFF. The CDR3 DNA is TGTGCCAGCAGTTTTAGCTGGTCCACTGAAGCTTTCTTT.

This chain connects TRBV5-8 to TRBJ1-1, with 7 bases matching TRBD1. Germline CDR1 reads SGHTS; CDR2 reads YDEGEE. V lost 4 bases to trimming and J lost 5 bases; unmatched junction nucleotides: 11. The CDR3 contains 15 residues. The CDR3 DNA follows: TGTGCCAGCAGCCAGTGGACAGGAGGGGTGACTGAAGCTTTCTTT. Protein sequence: CASSQWTGGVTEAFF.

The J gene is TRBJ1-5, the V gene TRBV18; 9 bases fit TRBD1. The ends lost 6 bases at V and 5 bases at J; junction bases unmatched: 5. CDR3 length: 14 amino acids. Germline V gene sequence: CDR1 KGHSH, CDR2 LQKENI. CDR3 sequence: CASSLDRGYQPQHF. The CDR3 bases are TGTGCCAGCTCTCTGGACAGGGGTTATCAGCCCCAGCATTTT. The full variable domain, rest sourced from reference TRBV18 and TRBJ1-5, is NAGVMQNPRHLVRRRGQEARLRCSPMKGHSHVYWYRQLPEEGLKFMVYLQKENIIDESGMPKERFSAEFPKEGPSILRIQQVVRGDSAAYFCASSLDRGYQPQHFGDGTRLSIL.

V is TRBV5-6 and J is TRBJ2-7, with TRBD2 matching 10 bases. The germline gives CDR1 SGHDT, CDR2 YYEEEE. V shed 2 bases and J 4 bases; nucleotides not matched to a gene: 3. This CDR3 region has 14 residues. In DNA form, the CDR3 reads TGTGCCAGCAGCTTCAGCGGGGGGGGGTACGAGCAGTACTTC. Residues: CASSFSGGGYEQYF.

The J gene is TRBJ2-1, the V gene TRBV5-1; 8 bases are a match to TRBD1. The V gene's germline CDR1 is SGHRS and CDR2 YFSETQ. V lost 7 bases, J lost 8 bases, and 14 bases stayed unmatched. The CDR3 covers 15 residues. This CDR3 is CASGDPGQDPYEQFF. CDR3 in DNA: TGCGCCAGCGGGGACCCGGGACAGGACCCCTATGAGCAGTTCTTC.

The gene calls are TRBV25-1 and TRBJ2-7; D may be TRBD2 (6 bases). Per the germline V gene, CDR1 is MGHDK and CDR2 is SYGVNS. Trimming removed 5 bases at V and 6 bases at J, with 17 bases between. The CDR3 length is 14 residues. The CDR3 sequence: CASSSVEGVSEQYF. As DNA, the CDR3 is TGTGCCAGCAGTTCGGTGGAGGGAGTCTCCGAGCAGTACTTC.

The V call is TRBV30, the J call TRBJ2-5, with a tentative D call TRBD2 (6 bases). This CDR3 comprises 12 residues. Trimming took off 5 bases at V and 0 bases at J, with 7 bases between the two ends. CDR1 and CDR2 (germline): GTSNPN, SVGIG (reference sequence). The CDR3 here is CAWRTNQETQYF. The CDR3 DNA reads TGTGCCTGGCGGACTAACCAAGAGACCCAGTACTTC.

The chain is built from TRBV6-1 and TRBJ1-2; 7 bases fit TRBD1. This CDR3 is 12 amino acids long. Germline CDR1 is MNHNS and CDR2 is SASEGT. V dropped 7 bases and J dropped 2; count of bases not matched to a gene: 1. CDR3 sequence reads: CASTGQNYGYTF. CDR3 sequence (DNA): TGTGCCAGCACGGGACAGAACTATGGCTACACCTTC.

CDR3 in DNA: TGTGCCAGCGGGGCAGTTAGTGAAAAACTGTTTTTT. Its protein product is CASGAVSEKLFF. The rearrangement uses TRBV7-9 and TRBJ1-4; a weak D match, TRBD1 (5 bases). CDR1 SEHNR and CDR2 FQNEAQ come from the germline V gene (reference sequence). V lost 8 bases, J lost 7 bases, and 11 bases lay in between. The length of the CDR3 is 12 residues. The variable domain in full, completed from reference TRBV7-9 and TRBJ1-4, reads DTGVSQNPRHKITKRGQNVTFRCDPISEHNRLYWYRQTLGQGPEFLTYFQNEAQLEKSRLLSDRFSAERPKGSFSTLEIQRTEQGDSAMYLCASGAVSEKLFFGSGTQLSVL.